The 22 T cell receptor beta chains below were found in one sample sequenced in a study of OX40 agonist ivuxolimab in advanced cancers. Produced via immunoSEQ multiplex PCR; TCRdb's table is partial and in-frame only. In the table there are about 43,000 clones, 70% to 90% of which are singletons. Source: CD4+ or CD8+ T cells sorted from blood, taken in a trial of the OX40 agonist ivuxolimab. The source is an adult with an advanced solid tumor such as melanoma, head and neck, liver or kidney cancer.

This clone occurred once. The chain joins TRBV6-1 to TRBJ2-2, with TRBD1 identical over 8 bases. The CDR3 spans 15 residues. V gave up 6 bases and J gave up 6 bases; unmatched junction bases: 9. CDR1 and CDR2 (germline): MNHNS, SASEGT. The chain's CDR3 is CASRVGQGAAGELFF. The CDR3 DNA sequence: TGTGCCAGCAGGGTAGGACAGGGTGCGGCCGGGGAGCTGTTTTTT.

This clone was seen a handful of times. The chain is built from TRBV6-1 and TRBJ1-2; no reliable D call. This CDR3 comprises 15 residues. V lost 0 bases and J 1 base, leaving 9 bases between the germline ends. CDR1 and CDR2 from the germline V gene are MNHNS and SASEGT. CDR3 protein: CASSEAMTGNYGYTF. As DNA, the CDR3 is TGTGCCAGCAGTGAAGCGATGACCGGTAACTATGGCTACACCTTC.

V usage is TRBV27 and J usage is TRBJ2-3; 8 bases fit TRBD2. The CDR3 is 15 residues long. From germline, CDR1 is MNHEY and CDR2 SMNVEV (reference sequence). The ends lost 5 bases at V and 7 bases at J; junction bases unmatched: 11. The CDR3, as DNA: TGTGCCAGCAGTCTCCCAGGACTAGCCTCTCATACGCAGTATTTT. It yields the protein CASSLPGLASHTQYF.

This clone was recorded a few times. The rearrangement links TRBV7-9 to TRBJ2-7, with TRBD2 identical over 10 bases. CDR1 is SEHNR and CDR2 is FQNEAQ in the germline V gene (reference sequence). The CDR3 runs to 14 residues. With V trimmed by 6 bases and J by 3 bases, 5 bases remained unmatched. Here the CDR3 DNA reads TGTGCCAGCAGTCCTACTAGCGGGAACTACGAGCAGTACTTC. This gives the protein CASSPTSGNYEQYF.

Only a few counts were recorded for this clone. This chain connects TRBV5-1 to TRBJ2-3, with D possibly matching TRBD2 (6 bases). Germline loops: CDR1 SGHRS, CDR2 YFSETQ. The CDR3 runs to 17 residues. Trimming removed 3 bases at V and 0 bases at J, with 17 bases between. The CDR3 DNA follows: TGCGCCAGCAGCTCCACTCGAGGCGCGGGAAGCACAGATACGCAGTATTTT. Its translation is CASSSTRGAGSTDTQYF.

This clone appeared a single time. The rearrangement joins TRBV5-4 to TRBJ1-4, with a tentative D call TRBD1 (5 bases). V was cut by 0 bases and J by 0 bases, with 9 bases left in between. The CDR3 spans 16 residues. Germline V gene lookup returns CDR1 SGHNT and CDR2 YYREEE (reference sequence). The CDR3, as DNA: TGTGCCAGCAGCTTGGGTGGGGCAGCAACTAATGAAAAACTGTTTTTT. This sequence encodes CASSLGGAATNEKLFF.

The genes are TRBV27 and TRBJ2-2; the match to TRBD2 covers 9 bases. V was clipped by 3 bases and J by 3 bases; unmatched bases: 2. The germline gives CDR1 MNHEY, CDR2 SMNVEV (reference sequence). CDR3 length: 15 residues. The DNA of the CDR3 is TGTGCCAGCAGTTTGCGGGGGGGAGACACCGGGGAGCTGTTTTTT. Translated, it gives CASSLRGGDTGELFF.

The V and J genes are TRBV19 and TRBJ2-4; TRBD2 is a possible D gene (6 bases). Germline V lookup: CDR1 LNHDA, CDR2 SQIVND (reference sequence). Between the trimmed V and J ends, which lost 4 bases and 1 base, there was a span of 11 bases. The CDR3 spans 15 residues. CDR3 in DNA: TGTGCCAGTAGTACCGGAGGGCCCGCCAAAAACATTCAGTACTTC. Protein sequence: CASSTGGPAKNIQYF.

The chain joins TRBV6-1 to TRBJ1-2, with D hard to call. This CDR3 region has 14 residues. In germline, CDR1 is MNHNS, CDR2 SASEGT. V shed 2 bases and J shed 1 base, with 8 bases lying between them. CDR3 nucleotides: TGTGCCAGCAGTGAAACAGAACTTAACTATGGCTACACCTTC. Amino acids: CASSETELNYGYTF.

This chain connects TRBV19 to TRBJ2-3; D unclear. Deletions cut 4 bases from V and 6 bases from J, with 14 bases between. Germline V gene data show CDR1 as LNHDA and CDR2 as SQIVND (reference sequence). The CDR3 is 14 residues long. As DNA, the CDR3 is TGTGCCAGTAGTAGAGCCACGGATACCGATACGCAGTATTTT. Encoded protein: CASSRATDTDTQYF.

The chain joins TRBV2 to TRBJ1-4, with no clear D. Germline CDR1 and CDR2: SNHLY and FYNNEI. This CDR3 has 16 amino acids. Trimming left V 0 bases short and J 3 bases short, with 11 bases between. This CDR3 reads CASSEALREPNEKLFF. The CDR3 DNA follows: TGTGCCAGCAGTGAAGCGCTAAGGGAGCCTAATGAAAAACTGTTTTTT.

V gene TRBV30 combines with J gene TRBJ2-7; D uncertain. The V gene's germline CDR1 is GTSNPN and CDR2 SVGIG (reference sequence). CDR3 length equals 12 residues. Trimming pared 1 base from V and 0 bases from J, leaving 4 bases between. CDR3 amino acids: CAWSGGSYEQYF. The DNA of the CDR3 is TGTGCCTGGAGTGGAGGCTCCTACGAGCAGTACTTC. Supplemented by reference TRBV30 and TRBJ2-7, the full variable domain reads SQTIHQWPATLVQPVGSPLSLECTVEGTSNPNLYWYRQAAGRGLQLLFYSVGIGQISSEVPQNLSASRPQDRQFILSSKKLLLSDSGFYLCAWSGGSYEQYFGPGTRLTVT.

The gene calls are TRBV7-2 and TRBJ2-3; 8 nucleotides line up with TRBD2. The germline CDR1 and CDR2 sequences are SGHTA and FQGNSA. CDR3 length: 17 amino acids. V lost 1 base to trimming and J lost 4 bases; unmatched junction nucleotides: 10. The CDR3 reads CASSLVGIAGTADTQYF. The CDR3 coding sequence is TGTGCCAGCAGCTTAGTTGGCATAGCGGGAACCGCAGATACGCAGTATTTT.

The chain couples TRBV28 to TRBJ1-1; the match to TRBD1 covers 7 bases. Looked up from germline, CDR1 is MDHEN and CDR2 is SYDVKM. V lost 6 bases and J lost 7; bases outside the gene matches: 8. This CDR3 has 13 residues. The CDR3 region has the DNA TGTGCCAGCAGCGCCGGGACAGCGATTGAAGCTTTCTTT. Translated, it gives CASSAGTAIEAFF.

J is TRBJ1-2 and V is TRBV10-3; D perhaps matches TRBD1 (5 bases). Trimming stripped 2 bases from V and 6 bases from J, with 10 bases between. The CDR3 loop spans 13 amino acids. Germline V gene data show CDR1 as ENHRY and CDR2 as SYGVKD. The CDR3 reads CAISEGQIDGYTF. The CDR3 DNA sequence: TGTGCCATCAGTGAGGGACAAATAGATGGCTACACCTTC.

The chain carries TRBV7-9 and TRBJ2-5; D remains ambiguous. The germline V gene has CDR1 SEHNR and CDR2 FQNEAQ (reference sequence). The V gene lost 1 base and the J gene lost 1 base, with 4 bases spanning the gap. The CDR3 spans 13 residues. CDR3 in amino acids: CASSLVSQETQYF. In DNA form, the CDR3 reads TGTGCCAGCAGCTTAGTTTCCCAAGAGACCCAGTACTTC.

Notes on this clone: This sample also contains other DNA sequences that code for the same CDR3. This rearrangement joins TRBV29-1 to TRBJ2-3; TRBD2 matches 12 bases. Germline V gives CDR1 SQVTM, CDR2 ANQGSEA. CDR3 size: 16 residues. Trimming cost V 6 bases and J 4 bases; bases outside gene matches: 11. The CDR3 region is CSVGRLAGGLADTQYF. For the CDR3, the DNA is TGCAGCGTGGGACGCCTAGCGGGGGGGCTGGCAGATACGCAGTATTTT.

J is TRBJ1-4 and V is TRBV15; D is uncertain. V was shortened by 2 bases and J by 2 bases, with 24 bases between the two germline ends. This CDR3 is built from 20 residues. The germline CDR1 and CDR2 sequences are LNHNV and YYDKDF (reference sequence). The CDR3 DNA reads TGTGCCACCAGCAGACCCCAAACGAGAGGGAGGTTCGATACTAATGAAAAACTGTTTTTT. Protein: CATSRPQTRGRFDTNEKLFF.

CDR3 DNA: TGTGCCATCGCCCAGCGGGAGGTGGCAGATACGCAGTATTTT. Its translation is CAIAQREVADTQYF. The V call is TRBV10-3, the J call TRBJ2-3; 9 positions match TRBD2. The ends lost 8 bases at V and 4 bases at J; junction bases unmatched: 7. The germline V gene has CDR1 ENHRY and CDR2 SYGVKD. The CDR3 extends over 14 amino acids.

The CDR3 DNA sequence: TGTGCCACCAGACCGCGGGGCGGGAACACTGAAGCTTTCTTT. Translating gives CATRPRGGNTEAFF. The chain recombines TRBV15 with TRBJ1-1; D may be TRBD1 (5 bases). V shed 6 bases and J shed 1 base, with 12 bases lying between them. The CDR3 length is 14 residues. CDR1 is LNHNV, CDR2 YYDKDF, per germline (reference sequence).

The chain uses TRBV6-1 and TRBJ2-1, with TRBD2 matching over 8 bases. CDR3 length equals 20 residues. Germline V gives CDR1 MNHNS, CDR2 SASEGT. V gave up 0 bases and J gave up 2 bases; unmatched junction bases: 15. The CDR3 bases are TGTGCCAGCAGTGAAGCGGCCCTAGCTGGCGGGGGGCGCACCTACAATGAGCAGTTCTTC. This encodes CASSEAALAGGGRTYNEQFF.

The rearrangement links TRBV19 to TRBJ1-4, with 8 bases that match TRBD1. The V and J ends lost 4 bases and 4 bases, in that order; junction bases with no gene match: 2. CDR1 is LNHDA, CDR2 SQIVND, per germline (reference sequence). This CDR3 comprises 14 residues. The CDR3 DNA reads TGTGCCAGTAGTACGACAGGGGTTAATGAAAAACTGTTTTTT. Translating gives CASSTTGVNEKLFF.